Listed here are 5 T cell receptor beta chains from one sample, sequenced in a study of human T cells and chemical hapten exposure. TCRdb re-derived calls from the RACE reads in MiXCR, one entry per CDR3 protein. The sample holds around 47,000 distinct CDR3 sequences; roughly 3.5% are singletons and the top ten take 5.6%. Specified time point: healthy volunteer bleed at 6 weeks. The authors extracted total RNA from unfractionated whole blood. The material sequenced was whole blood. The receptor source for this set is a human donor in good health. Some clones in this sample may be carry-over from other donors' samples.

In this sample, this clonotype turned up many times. CDR3 in amino acids: CASRGQGPYTEAFF. The CDR3 region has the DNA TGTGCCAGCAGGGGACAGGGGCCTTACACTGAAGCTTTCTTT. V usage is TRBV12-3 or TRBV12-4 and J usage is TRBJ1-1, with TRBD1 matching over 10 bases. The CDR3 has 14 amino acids. Trimming took 6 bases from V and 3 from J; bases not matched to a gene: 4.

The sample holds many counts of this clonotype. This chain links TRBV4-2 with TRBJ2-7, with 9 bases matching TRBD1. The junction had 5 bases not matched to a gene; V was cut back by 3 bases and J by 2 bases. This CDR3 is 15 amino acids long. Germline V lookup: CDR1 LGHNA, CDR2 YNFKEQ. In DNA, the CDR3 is TGTGCCAGCAGCCAGGCGTGGGACAGGGCCTACGAGCAGTACTTC. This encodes CASSQAWDRAYEQYF.

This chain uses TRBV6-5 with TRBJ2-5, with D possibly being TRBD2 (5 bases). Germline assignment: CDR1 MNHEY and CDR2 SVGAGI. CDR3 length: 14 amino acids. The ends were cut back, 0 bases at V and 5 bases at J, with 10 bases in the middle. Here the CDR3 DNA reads TGTGCCAGCAGTTACTCGCACGGGGTGGAGACCCAGTACTTC. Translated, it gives CASSYSHGVETQYF.

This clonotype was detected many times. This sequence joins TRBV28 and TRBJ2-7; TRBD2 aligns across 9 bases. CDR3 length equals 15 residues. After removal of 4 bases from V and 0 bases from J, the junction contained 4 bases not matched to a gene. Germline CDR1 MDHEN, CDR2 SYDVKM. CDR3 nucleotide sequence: TGTGCCAGCAGTTCAATTAGCGGGGGCTCCTACGAGCAGTACTTC. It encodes CASSSISGGSYEQYF.

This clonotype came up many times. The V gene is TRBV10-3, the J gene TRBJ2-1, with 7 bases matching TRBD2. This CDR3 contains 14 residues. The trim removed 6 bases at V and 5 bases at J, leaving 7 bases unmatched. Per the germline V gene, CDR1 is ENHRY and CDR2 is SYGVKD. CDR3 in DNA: TGTGCCATCAGGTCGGGGGGAATGGACAATGAGCAGTTCTTC. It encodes CAIRSGGMDNEQFF.